This TCR beta chain was recorded in a study of T cell responses to AZD1222 COVID-19 vaccine. Overall study: Some second doses came at about 4 weeks and others at about 12 weeks; these were pooled.

The CDR3 is 15 amino acids. Germline V lookup: CDR1 LGHDT, CDR2 YNNKEL (reference sequence). The V segment lost 4 bases and the J segment 4 bases; nucleotides outside the gene matches: 6. Comment on this clone: Antigen specificity is unknown.

Profiled with immunoSEQ multiplex PCR; TCRdb holds only in-frame clones, not every one. The repertoire holds 90,000 to 140,000 clones, with roughly 91% as singletons. Study-wide results and limits: Donors in the cohort were predominantly white British and more often female, and clonal diversity was possibly underestimated. It was only a handful of AZD1222 recipients who were seropositive at baseline. It was only after the peak T cell response that any repertoires were sampled.

This clonotype was obtained from an adult in good health. The sequenced sample was peripheral blood, obtained on day 0 of AZD1222 vaccination. The rearrangement links TRBV3-1 (or the pseudogene TRBV3-2) to TRBJ1-4, with TRBD1 matching over 7 bases. The DNA of the CDR3 is TGTGCCAGCAGCCCTAGGACAGGCGGTAATGAAAAACTGTTTTTT. Its translation: CASSPRTGGNEKLFF.